The 28 T cell receptor beta chains below come from one sample, sequenced in a study of T cell changes during pregnancy in multiple sclerosis (dated by TCRdb to about 2019). To prepare the library, the immunoSEQ multiplex PCR assay was applied. This is the immuneACCESS table as TCRdb keeps it, with only in-frame sequences that have V and J called. A part of the clones is gone; compared with another copy, unresolved V genes explain less than half, and the rest is unexplained. The sample table holds over 45,000 clones, of which about 90% were seen once. About 0.21% of the sample goes to the ten largest clones. The specimen was CD4+ T cells from peripheral blood mononuclear cells, collected in the second trimester of pregnancy. The origin of the receptors is a female donor with multiple sclerosis, enrolled in a pregnancy study.

The chain carries TRBV19 and TRBJ2-5; 9 bases fit TRBD2. V shed 3 bases, J shed 5 bases, and the junction held 10 bases outside the gene matches. This CDR3 spans 16 amino acids. CDR1 is LNHDA and CDR2 is SQIVND in the germline V gene (reference sequence). The DNA for the CDR3 is TGTGCCAGTAGTATGCGGCTAGCGGGGTTCGGGGAGACCCAGTACTTC. Translated, it gives CASSMRLAGFGETQYF.

This clone was detected only once. The rearrangement links TRBV28 to TRBJ1-3; 7 bases line up with TRBD1. The CDR3 is 15 residues long. From germline, CDR1 is MDHEN and CDR2 SYDVKM. Losses at the gene ends were 2 bases for V and 1 base for J; bases not matched to a gene: 2. The CDR3 protein is CASSLGTDSGNTIYF. DNA for the CDR3: TGTGCCAGCAGTTTAGGGACAGATTCTGGAAACACCATATATTTT.

This clone came up once. CDR3 in DNA: TGTGCCAGTAGTATAGAGGGCAGGGGAAGTTCACCCCTCCACTTT. Protein: CASSIEGRGSSPLHF. The genes are TRBV19 and TRBJ1-6, with D tentatively TRBD1 (6 bases). Deletions cut 0 bases from V and 9 bases from J, with 12 bases between. CDR1 LNHDA and CDR2 SQIVND come from the germline V gene (reference sequence). The CDR3 spans 15 residues.

This clone was detected a few times. V usage is TRBV10-3 and J usage is TRBJ1-5, with unresolved D. V shed 4 bases and J shed 0 bases, with 10 bases lying between them. Germline values: CDR1 ENHRY, CDR2 SYGVKD. The length of the CDR3 is 15 residues. CDR3 region: CAISAGLDSNQPQHF. The CDR3 DNA reads as TGTGCCATCAGTGCAGGACTCGATAGCAATCAGCCCCAGCATTTT.

The chain couples TRBV29-1 to TRBJ2-6; D is unclear. The germline CDR1 and CDR2 sequences are SQVTM and ANQGSEA. The CDR3 totals 13 residues. V was shortened by 1 base and J by 4 bases, with 5 bases between the two germline ends. The CDR3 DNA reads TGCAGCGTTGAAGTCTTAGGGGCCAACGTCCTGACTTTC. Protein: CSVEVLGANVLTF.

The rearrangement joins TRBV9 to TRBJ2-7, with TRBD1 as a possible D gene (5 bases). This CDR3 is built from 17 residues. The germline gives CDR1 SGDLS, CDR2 YYNGEE. Trimming removed 3 bases from V and 3 bases from J, with 22 bases in between. The CDR3, as DNA: TGTGCCAGCAGCGACCTCAGGGTCCCCCAGTTAAGCTACGAGCAGTACTTC. Its translation: CASSDLRVPQLSYEQYF.

This clone was found a few times. This chain joins TRBV7-9 and TRBJ2-7; D is perhaps TRBD1 (6 bases). The CDR3 runs 13 residues. Trimming took 1 base from V and 4 from J, leaving 8 bases between them. Germline loops: CDR1 SEHNR, CDR2 FQNEAQ (reference sequence). The CDR3 DNA reads TGTGCCAGCAGCTTAGGGACAGAATACGAGCAGTACTTC. Protein product: CASSLGTEYEQYF.

The CDR3 DNA follows: TGTGCCATCAGCGGGACAGACAATCAGCCCCAGCATTTT. This codes for CAISGTDNQPQHF. The V gene is TRBV10-3, the J gene TRBJ1-5; 7 nucleotides align to TRBD1. This CDR3 has 13 residues. CDR1 is ENHRY and CDR2 is SYGVKD in the germline V gene. J was trimmed by 3 bases and V by 6 bases; bases with no gene match: 2.

The V gene is TRBV19, the J gene TRBJ2-2; D unresolved. This CDR3 region has 16 residues. In germline, CDR1 is LNHDA, CDR2 SQIVND (reference sequence). Deletions cut 3 bases from V and 0 bases from J, with 11 bases between. Here the CDR3 DNA reads TGTGCCAGTAGTATTAATCCAGCGCCGAACACCGGGGAGCTGTTTTTT. Translating it yields CASSINPAPNTGELFF.

The chain employs TRBV28 and TRBJ2-7; 7 bases fit TRBD1. The germline gives CDR1 MDHEN, CDR2 SYDVKM. The CDR3 is 13 amino acids. V lost 7 bases, J lost 3 bases, and 6 bases stayed unmatched. CDR3: CASTMTGIYEQYF. The CDR3 DNA follows: TGTGCCAGCACCATGACAGGGATCTACGAGCAGTACTTC.

The rearrangement joins TRBV7-9 to TRBJ2-2, with D unclear. This CDR3 has 13 residues. V dropped 3 bases and J dropped 8 bases, with 10 bases sitting between them. CDR1 and CDR2 from the germline V gene are SEHNR and FQNEAQ (reference sequence). This CDR3 is CASSFESKGELFF. CDR3 in DNA: TGTGCCAGCAGCTTCGAGTCAAAAGGGGAGCTGTTTTTT.

The chain carries TRBV6-1 and TRBJ1-6, with D perhaps TRBD1 (6 bases). The CDR3 spans 14 residues. In germline, CDR1 is MNHNS, CDR2 SASEGT. Between the trimmed V and J ends, which lost 9 bases and 0 bases, there was a span of 9 bases. In nucleotides, the CDR3 is TGTGCCAGTACAGGGAGCTCCTATAATTCACCCCTCCACTTT. Encoded protein: CASTGSSYNSPLHF.

The chain employs TRBV9 and TRBJ1-2; possibly TRBD1 for D (6 bases). The CDR3 totals 14 residues. Trimming stripped 4 bases from V and 3 bases from J, with 13 bases between. CDR1 and CDR2 from the germline V gene are SGDLS and YYNGEE. The CDR3 protein is CASSPFGQYYGYTF. The CDR3 DNA follows: TGTGCCAGCAGCCCATTTGGACAGTACTATGGCTACACCTTC. The full variable domain, completed using reference TRBV9 and TRBJ1-2, is DSGVTQTPKHLITATGQRVTLRCSPRSGDLSVYWYQQSLDQGLQFLIQYYNGEERAKGNILERFSAQQFPDLHSELNLSSLELGDSALYFCASSPFGQYYGYTFGSGTRLTVV.

This rearrangement joins TRBV11-2 to TRBJ2-7; weak D call: TRBD2 (6 bases). Looked up from germline, CDR1 is SGHAT and CDR2 is FQNNGV. This CDR3 region has 12 residues. V was cut by 5 bases and J by 4 bases, with 9 bases left in between. This chain's CDR3 is CASSLGRYEQYF. The CDR3 nucleotides read TGTGCCAGCAGCCTAGGGAGGTACGAGCAGTACTTC.

The chain has TRBV6-6 and TRBJ2-7; maybe TRBD1 (5 bases). V was shortened by 3 bases and J by 3 bases, with 9 bases between the two germline ends. The germline CDR1 and CDR2 sequences are MNHNY and SVGAGI (reference sequence). The CDR3 spans 13 residues. The CDR3 DNA follows: TGTGCCAGCAGTTATGGGGCAATCTACGAGCAGTACTTC. Its protein is CASSYGAIYEQYF.

V gene TRBV19 combines with J gene TRBJ1-5, with D unclear. Deletions cut 8 bases from V and 0 bases from J, with 14 bases between. The V gene's germline CDR1 is LNHDA and CDR2 SQIVND (reference sequence). The CDR3 runs 15 residues. CDR3 loop: CASRRGGNSNQPQHF. CDR3 DNA sequence: TGTGCCAGTCGACGGGGAGGTAATAGCAATCAGCCCCAGCATTTT.

V usage is TRBV28 and J usage is TRBJ2-2, with 7 bases fitting TRBD2. The CDR3 has 15 residues. Germline values: CDR1 MDHEN, CDR2 SYDVKM. Trimming cost V 5 bases and J 6 bases; bases outside gene matches: 9. In DNA, the CDR3 is TGTGCCAGCAGTCACCGGGGGGAGAGAGCCGGGGAGCTGTTTTTT. This encodes CASSHRGERAGELFF.

This clone has only one observation. The V and J genes are TRBV7-3 and TRBJ1-3, with 9 bases fitting TRBD1. This CDR3 contains 16 residues. V was pared by 0 bases and J by 2 bases, with 2 bases of the junction left unmatched. Germline CDR1 is SGHTA and CDR2 is FQGTGA. Here the CDR3 reads CASSLTGTGTGNTIYF. CDR3 DNA: TGTGCCAGCAGCTTAACGGGGACAGGGACTGGAAACACCATATATTTT.

This CDR3 reads CASKVAENTDTQYF. As DNA, the CDR3 is TGTGCCAGCAAGGTAGCGGAGAACACAGATACGCAGTATTTT. V is TRBV27 and J is TRBJ2-3; weak D call: TRBD2 (6 bases). The CDR3 sequence is 14 residues long. The germline CDR1 and CDR2 sequences are MNHEY and SMNVEV (reference sequence). V was cut by 7 bases and J by 2 bases, with 13 bases left in between.

Only one count was recorded for this clone. The chain uses TRBV27 and TRBJ1-1; TRBD1 matches 9 bases. CDR3 length: 15 amino acids. Germline V gives CDR1 MNHEY, CDR2 SMNVEV (reference sequence). J lost 4 bases, V lost 5 bases, and 8 bases had no gene match. Here the CDR3 reads CASSARQGEGTEAFF. CDR3 nucleotide sequence: TGTGCCAGCAGTGCCAGACAGGGGGAGGGCACTGAAGCTTTCTTT.

The rearrangement joins TRBV11-3 to TRBJ2-3; maybe TRBD2 (7 bases). CDR1 and CDR2 from the germline V gene are SGHNT and YENEEA. CDR3 length: 16 amino acids. Trimming shortened V by 5 bases and J by 3 bases, and 18 bases separated the two germline ends. The CDR3 protein is CASSDRRRGATDTQYF. CDR3 sequence (DNA): TGTGCCAGCAGCGACCGTCGACGGGGGGCAACAGATACGCAGTATTTT.

The chain employs TRBV5-1 and TRBJ2-3; no clear D gene. Germline V gene lookup returns CDR1 SGHRS and CDR2 YFSETQ. The CDR3 consists of 13 residues. V was pared by 3 bases and J by 4 bases, with 9 bases between. As DNA, the CDR3 is TGCGCCAGCAGCTCGACAATGGCAGATACGCAGTATTTT. This gives the protein CASSSTMADTQYF.

This chain connects TRBV28 to TRBJ2-1, with 7 bases lining up with TRBD1. J lost 4 bases, V lost 6 bases, and 6 bases had no gene match. Germline assignment: CDR1 MDHEN and CDR2 SYDVKM. The CDR3 sequence is 14 residues long. The CDR3, as DNA: TGTGCCAGCAGCCTGACAGGGATGTACAATGAGCAGTTCTTC. Its protein product is CASSLTGMYNEQFF. Full variable domain (rest looked up from reference TRBV28 and TRBJ2-1): DVKVTQSSRYLVKRTGEKVFLECVQDMDHENMFWYRQDPGLGLRLIYFSYDVKMKEKGDIPEGYSVSREKKERFSLILESASTNQTSMYLCASSLTGMYNEQFFGPGTRLTVL.

This rearrangement joins TRBV9 to TRBJ2-2; the D is unclear. Between the trimmed V and J ends, which lost 0 bases and 5 bases, there was a span of 8 bases. There are 14 residues in the CDR3. Germline CDR1 is SGDLS and CDR2 is YYNGEE. CDR3 residues: CASSVVEYTGELFF. For the CDR3, the DNA is TGTGCCAGCAGCGTAGTAGAGTATACCGGGGAGCTGTTTTTT. The full variable domain, rest sourced from reference TRBV9 and TRBJ2-2, is DSGVTQTPKHLITATGQRVTLRCSPRSGDLSVYWYQQSLDQGLQFLIQYYNGEERAKGNILERFSAQQFPDLHSELNLSSLELGDSALYFCASSVVEYTGELFFGEGSRLTVL.

The rearrangement joins TRBV19 to TRBJ1-1; tentatively, D is TRBD1 (5 bases). With 6 bases removed from V and 1 base from J, the gap between germline ends came to 12 bases. The CDR3 loop spans 14 amino acids. Germline-derived CDR1 and CDR2 are LNHDA and SQIVND (reference sequence). The CDR3 sequence is CASSSGLPNTEAFF. As DNA, the CDR3 is TGTGCCAGTAGCTCGGGACTTCCGAACACTGAAGCTTTCTTT.

The chain uses TRBV6-5 and TRBJ1-3; D perhaps matches TRBD1 (5 bases). The ends were cut back, 6 bases at V and 2 bases at J, with 11 bases in the middle. Germline values: CDR1 MNHEY, CDR2 SVGAGI. The CDR3 totals 14 residues. The CDR3 bases are TGTGCCAGCAGGACTCAGGGTCCTGGAAACACCATATATTTT. This translates into CASRTQGPGNTIYF.

V and J are TRBV30 and TRBJ1-1, with D maybe TRBD1 (5 bases). The CDR3 consists of 13 residues. V lost 2 bases and J 6 bases, leaving 13 bases between the germline ends. The germline V gene has CDR1 GTSNPN and CDR2 SVGIG (reference sequence). This chain's CDR3 is CAWSRGMVAEAFF. The CDR3 DNA is TGTGCCTGGAGTCGGGGGATGGTCGCTGAAGCTTTCTTT.

The gene calls are TRBV18 and TRBJ2-2; D perhaps matches TRBD2 (5 bases). The ends were cut back, 3 bases at V and 5 bases at J, with 19 bases in the middle. The V gene's germline CDR1 is KGHSH and CDR2 LQKENI. CDR3 size: 17 residues. The CDR3 sequence: CASSPKGSDYTTGELFF. In DNA, the CDR3 is TGTGCCAGCTCACCTAAAGGGAGCGACTATACGACCGGGGAGCTGTTTTTT.